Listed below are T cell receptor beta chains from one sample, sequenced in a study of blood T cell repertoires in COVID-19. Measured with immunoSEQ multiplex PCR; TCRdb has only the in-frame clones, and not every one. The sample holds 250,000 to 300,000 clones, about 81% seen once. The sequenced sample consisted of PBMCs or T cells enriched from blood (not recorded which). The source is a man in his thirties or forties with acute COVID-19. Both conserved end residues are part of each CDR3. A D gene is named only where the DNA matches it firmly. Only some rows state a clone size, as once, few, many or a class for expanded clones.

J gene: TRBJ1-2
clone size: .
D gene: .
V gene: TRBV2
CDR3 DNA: TGTGCCAGCCCTGAGAAAGCGGGGCGGCCCTATGGCTACACCTTC
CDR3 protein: CASPEKAGRPYGYTF

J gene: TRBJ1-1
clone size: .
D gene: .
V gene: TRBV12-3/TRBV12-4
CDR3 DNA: TGTGCCAGCACCATAACACGGGACACTGAAGCTTTCTTT
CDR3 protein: CASTITRDTEAFF

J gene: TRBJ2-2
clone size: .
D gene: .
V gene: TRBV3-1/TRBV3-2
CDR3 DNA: TGTGCCAGCAGCCTAGGAGGGGTTTCCGGGGAGCTGTTTTTT
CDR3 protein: CASSLGGVSGELFF

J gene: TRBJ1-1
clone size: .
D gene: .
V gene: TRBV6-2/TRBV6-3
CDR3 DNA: TGTGCCAGCAGTCTAGTGGAGAACACTGAAGCTTTCTTT
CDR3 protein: CASSLVENTEAFF

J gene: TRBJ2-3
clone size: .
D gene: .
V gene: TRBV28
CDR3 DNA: TGTGCCAGCAACCGCGGGGAAACAGATACGCAGTATTTT
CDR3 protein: CASNRGETDTQYF

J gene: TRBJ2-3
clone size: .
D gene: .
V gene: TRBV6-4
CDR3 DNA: TGTGCCAGCAGTGACTCGGGGGGTCACAACACAGATACGCAGTATTTT
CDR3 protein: CASSDSGGHNTDTQYF

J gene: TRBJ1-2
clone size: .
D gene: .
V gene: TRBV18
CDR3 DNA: TGTGCCAGCTCACCGAGGCAGCCTCTTGGCTATGGCTACACCTTC
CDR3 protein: CASSPRQPLGYGYTF

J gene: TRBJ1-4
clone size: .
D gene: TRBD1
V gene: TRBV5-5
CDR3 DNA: TGTGCCAGCAGCTCCCCGGGACAGGGATCCGAAAAACTGTTTTTT
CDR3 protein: CASSSPGQGSEKLFF

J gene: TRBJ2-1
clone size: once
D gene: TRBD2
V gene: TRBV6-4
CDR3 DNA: TGTGCCAGCAGTTCAACGGTGGCTAGCGGGGGAAATGAGCAGTTCTTC
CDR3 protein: CASSSTVASGGNEQFF

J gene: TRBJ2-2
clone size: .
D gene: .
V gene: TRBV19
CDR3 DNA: TGTGCCAGTAGTATGGTCCAGGTGGAAGGGGAGCTGTTTTTT
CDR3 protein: CASSMVQVEGELFF

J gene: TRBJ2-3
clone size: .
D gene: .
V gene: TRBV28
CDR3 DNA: TGTGCCAGCAGTCTCGCGGCCCCAGATACGCAGTATTTT
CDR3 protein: CASSLAAPDTQYF

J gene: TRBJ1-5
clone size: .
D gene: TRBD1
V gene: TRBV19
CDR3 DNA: TGTGCCAGTAGTACGAGGGGGCGCGGATCCCAGCCCCAGCATTTT
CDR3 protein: CASSTRGRGSQPQHF

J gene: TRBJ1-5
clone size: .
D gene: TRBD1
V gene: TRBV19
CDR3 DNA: TGTGCCAGTAGTATATCCAACAGGGGGGGGAGCAATCAGCCCCAGCATTTT
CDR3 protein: CASSISNRGGSNQPQHF

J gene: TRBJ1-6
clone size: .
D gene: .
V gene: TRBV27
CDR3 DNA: TGTGCCAGCAGTTTAAACGTACAGGGTTGGGGCTCACCCCTCCACTTT
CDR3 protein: CASSLNVQGWGSPLHF

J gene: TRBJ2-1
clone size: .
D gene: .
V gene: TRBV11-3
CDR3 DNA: TGTGCCAGCAGCTTAGAGGGGGCAGCGGGAACCTACAATGAGCAGTTCTTC
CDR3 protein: CASSLEGAAGTYNEQFF

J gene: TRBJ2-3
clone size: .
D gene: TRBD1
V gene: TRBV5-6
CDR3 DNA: TGTGCCAGCAGCAGGGACAGGGGCCTCACAGATACGCAGTATTTT
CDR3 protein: CASSRDRGLTDTQYF

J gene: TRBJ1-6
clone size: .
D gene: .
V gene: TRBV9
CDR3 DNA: TGTGCCAGCAGCCTACAGCAAGACAGAAATTCACCCCTCCACTTT
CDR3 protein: CASSLQQDRNSPLHF

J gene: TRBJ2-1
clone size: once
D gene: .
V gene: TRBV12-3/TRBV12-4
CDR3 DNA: TGTGCCAGCAGTTTTTACTTCAATGAGCAGTTCTTC
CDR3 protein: CASSFYFNEQFF

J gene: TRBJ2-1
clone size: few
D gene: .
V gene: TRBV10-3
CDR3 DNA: TGTGCCATCAGTGAGTCGATGGCGGGGACCTACAATGAGCAGTTCTTC
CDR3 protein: CAISESMAGTYNEQFF

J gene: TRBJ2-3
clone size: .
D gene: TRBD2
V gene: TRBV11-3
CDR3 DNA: TGTGCCAGCAGCTTAGATGTTGGGACTAGCGGCACAGATACGCAGTATTTT
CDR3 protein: CASSLDVGTSGTDTQYF

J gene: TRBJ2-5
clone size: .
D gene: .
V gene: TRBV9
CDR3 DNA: TGTGCCAGCAGCGTAGATCCAGGGGCTTTGATGGAGACCCAGTACTTC
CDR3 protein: CASSVDPGALMETQYF

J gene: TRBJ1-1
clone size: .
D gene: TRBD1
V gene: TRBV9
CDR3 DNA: TGTGCCAGCAGCCCATCAGGGGGGACTGAAGCTTTCTTT
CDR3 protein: CASSPSGGTEAFF

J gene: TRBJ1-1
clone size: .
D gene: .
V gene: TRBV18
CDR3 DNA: TGTGCCAGCTCAAGTTTTAACGCCGGTGATAACACTGAAGCTTTCTTT
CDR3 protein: CASSSFNAGDNTEAFF

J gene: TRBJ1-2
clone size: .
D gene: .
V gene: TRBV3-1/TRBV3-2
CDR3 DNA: TGTGCCAGCAGCCATCAGGATAACTATGGCTACACCTTC
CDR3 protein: CASSHQDNYGYTF

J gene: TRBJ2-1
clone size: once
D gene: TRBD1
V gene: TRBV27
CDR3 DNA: TGTGCCAGCAGTAGCGGGACAGGGTATGAGCAGTTCTTC
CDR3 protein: CASSSGTGYEQFF

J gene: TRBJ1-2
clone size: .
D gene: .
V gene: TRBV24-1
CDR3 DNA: TGTGCCACCAGTGATTTCACAGGAACCAACACCTTC
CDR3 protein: CATSDFTGTNTF

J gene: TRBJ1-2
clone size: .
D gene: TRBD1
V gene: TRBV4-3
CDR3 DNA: TGCGCCAGCAGCCAACGACAGGGTTCCTTCTATGGCTACACCTTC
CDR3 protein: CASSQRQGSFYGYTF

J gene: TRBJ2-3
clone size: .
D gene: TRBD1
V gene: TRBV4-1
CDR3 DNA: TGCGCCAGCAGCAAGGGGGACAGGGGAGACACAGATACGCAGTATTTT
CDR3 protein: CASSKGDRGDTDTQYF

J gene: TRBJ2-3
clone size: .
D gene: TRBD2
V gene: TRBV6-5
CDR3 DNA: TGTGCCAGCAGGACTAGCGGGGGATCCACAGATACGCAGTATTTT
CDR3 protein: CASRTSGGSTDTQYF

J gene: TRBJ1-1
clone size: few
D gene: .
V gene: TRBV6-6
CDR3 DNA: TGTGCCAGCAGGCTCACAGGCCGGGAAGCTTTCTTT
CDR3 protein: CASRLTGREAFF

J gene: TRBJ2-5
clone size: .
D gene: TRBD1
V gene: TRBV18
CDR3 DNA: TGTGCCAGCTCACCAATTACAGGGGGGAGTCAAGAGACCCAGTACTTC
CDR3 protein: CASSPITGGSQETQYF

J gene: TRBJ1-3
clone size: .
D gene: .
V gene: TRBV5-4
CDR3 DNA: TGTGCCAGCAGCTTTCAGGGATGGAGCACCATATATTTT
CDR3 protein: CASSFQGWSTIYF